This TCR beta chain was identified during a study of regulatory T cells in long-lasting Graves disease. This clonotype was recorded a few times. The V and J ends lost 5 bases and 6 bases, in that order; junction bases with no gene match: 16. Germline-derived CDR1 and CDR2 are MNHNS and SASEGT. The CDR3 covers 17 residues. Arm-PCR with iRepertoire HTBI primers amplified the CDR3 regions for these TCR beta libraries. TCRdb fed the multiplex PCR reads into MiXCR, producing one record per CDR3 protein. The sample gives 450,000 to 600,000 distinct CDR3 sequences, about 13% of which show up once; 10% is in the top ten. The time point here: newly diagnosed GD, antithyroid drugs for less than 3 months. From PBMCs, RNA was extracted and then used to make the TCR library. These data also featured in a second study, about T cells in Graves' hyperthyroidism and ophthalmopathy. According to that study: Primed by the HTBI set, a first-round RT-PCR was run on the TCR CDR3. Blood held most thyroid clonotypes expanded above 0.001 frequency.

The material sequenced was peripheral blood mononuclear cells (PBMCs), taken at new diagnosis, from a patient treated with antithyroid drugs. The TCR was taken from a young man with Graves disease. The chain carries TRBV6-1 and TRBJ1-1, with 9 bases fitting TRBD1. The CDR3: CASSHIGTGPLKAEAFF. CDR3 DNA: TGTGCCAGCAGTCATATTGGGACAGGGCCCCTAAAGGCTGAAGCTTTCTTT.